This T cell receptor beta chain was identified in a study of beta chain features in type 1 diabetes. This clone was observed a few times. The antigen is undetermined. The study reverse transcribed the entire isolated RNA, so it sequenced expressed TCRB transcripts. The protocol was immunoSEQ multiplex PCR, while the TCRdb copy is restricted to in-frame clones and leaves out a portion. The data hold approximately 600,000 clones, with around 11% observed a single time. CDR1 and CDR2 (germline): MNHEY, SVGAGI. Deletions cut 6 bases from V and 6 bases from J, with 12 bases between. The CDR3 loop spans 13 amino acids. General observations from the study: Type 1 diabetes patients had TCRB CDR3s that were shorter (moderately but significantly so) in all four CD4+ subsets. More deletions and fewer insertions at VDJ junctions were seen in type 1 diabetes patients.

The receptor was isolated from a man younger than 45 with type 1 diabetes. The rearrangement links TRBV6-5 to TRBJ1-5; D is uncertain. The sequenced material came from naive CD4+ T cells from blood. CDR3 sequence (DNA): TGTGCCAGCAGCTCCCCCCAAGGTCAGCCCCAGCATTTT. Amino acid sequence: CASSSPQGQPQHF.